Listed here is a single T cell receptor beta chain. The V gene's germline CDR1 is MNHEY and CDR2 SMNVEV (reference sequence). The CDR3 extends over 15 amino acids. The ends were cut back, 3 bases at V and 4 bases at J, with 13 bases in the middle. This record comes from a study of identical twins. Via MiXCR, TCRdb re-called the 5' RACE reads, giving one row per CDR3 protein. The sample lists 600,000 to 700,000 distinct CDR3 sequences, around 21% occurring once. The sample also formed part of further work on T cells expressing NK-cell markers. That source reports: There were seven HCMV-seropositive donors and one seronegative donor among the eight sequenced. A handful of donors showed these clonotypes also leading the CD3+CD56-NKG2C+ fraction.

The source material was PBMCs. The sequence was collected from a woman aged 18-35 years in good health. The V gene is TRBV27, the J gene TRBJ2-1, with a possible D match to TRBD2 (7 bases). The CDR3: CASSLWGGPYNEQFF. CDR3 in DNA: TGTGCCAGCAGTTTGTGGGGGGGGCCTTACAATGAGCAGTTCTTC.